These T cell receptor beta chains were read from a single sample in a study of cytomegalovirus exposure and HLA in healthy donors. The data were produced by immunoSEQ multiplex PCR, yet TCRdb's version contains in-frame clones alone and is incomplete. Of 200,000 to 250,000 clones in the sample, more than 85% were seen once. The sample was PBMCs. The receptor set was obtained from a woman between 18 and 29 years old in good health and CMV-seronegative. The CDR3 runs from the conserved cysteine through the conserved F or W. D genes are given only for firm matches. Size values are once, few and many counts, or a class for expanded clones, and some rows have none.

TGTGCCAGCAGCTTGGCGACTACTAGCGGGAGGGCCGCAGATACGCAGTATTTT	CASSLATTSGRAADTQYF	TRBJ2-3	.	TRBV5-6	18	TRBD2
TGTGCCAGCAGCTTTTTCCAAACCGGGGAGCTGTTTTTT	CASSFFQTGELFF	TRBJ2-2	.	TRBV7-2	13	.
TGTGCCAGCAGCGTAGCTACTTGGGCAGTAGGAGGCTACACCTTC	CASSVATWAVGGYTF	TRBJ1-2	.	TRBV9	15	.
TGCGCCAGCAGCCAAGATATAGGACTTAGTGAGACCCAGTACTTC	CASSQDIGLSETQYF	TRBJ2-5	.	TRBV4-1	15	.
TGTGCCAGCAGCCACGACAGACCTCGTGCTAGCGGGGGCCTCAGCACAGATACGCAGTATTTT	CASSHDRPRASGGLSTDTQYF	TRBJ2-3	once	TRBV4-2	21	TRBD2
TGTGCCAGCACCCTGACAGGGAGTTCCTATGGCTACACCTTC	CASTLTGSSYGYTF	TRBJ1-2	.	TRBV2	14	TRBD1
TGTGCCAGCAGCCCATACAGGGGCCGTTACAATGAGCAGTTCTTC	CASSPYRGRYNEQFF	TRBJ2-1	.	TRBV7-7	15	TRBD1
TGCGCCAGCAGCTTGGGGCTAGCGGTCTACAATGAGCAGTTCTTC	CASSLGLAVYNEQFF	TRBJ2-1	few	TRBV5-1	15	TRBD2
TGTGCCAGCAGGGGCCCATACGAGCAGTACTTC	CASRGPYEQYF	TRBJ2-7	.	TRBV2	11	.
TGTGCCAGCAGCTTAAAATTCCGACTGGCCTACAATGAGCAGTTCTTC	CASSLKFRLAYNEQFF	TRBJ2-1	once	TRBV9	16	.
TGTGCCAGCAGCTTGAGTAACAATGAGCAGTTCTTC	CASSLSNNEQFF	TRBJ2-1	.	TRBV11-2	12	.
TGTGCCAGCAGCCAACTGAGCGGGTTGGTGACCCAGTACTTC	CASSQLSGLVTQYF	TRBJ2-5	.	TRBV4-2	14	.
TGTGCCAGCCAGGCCCACTTTGGGGGGTATAATGAGCAGTTCTTC	CASQAHFGGYNEQFF	TRBJ2-1	.	TRBV7-2	15	.
TGTGCCAGCAGCTTGCTAGGGGGGGCCCTGTACAATGAGCAGTTCTTC	CASSLLGGALYNEQFF	TRBJ2-1	.	TRBV7-2	16	.
TGTGCCAGCAGCCAGGGGCAAACCCGGTTAGGGCAGTTCTTC	CASSQGQTRLGQFF	TRBJ2-1	.	TRBV4-2	14	.
TGTGCCAGCAGTCAACGACAGGGCGGCGCCAATCAGCCCCAGCATTTT	CASSQRQGGANQPQHF	TRBJ1-5	.	TRBV27	16	TRBD1
TGTGCCAGTAACCCGAGGGGACAGGGGTTGCATGGCTACACCTTC	CASNPRGQGLHGYTF	TRBJ1-2	.	TRBV19	15	TRBD1
TGTGCCAGCAGCCAAGGGGCTAGCGGGAGCTACGAGCAGTACTTC	CASSQGASGSYEQYF	TRBJ2-7	.	TRBV14	15	TRBD2
TGTGCCAGTAGTTGGGCTAGCGGGACAGATACGCAGTATTTT	CASSWASGTDTQYF	TRBJ2-3	.	TRBV19	14	TRBD2
TGTGCCAGCAGTTTAAATTACCTGGGACTAGCGGGAGTTCCCTACAATGAGCAGTTCTTC	CASSLNYLGLAGVPYNEQFF	TRBJ2-1	.	TRBV27	20	TRBD2
TGTGCCAGCAGTATCGACAATTGGTTTCAGTACTTC	CASSIDNWFQYF	TRBJ2-4	.	TRBV2	12	.
TGTGCCAGCTCACCTAGAGACAGCTATGGCTACACCTTC	CASSPRDSYGYTF	TRBJ1-2	.	TRBV18	13	.
TGTGCCAGCAGCTTGACAGGGGGCTTCTACGAGCAGTACTTC	CASSLTGGFYEQYF	TRBJ2-7	.	TRBV7-6	14	TRBD1
TGCAGCGTTTATCGGGGGGGAGTGAACACTGAAGCTTTCTTT	CSVYRGGVNTEAFF	TRBJ1-1	.	TRBV29-1	14	.
TGCAGCGTTGAGCCCAGAGGGGCCGGGGGCACCATATATTTT	CSVEPRGAGGTIYF	TRBJ1-3	few	TRBV29-1	14	.
TGTGCCAGCAGTTTAGCAGGGTATAATTCACCCCTCCACTTT	CASSLAGYNSPLHF	TRBJ1-6	.	TRBV27	14	.
TGTGCCAGCACAAAAGCAGGCAGGGGGACAGGGGCGTTCTTC	CASTKAGRGTGAFF	TRBJ2-1	few	TRBV28	14	TRBD1
TGTGCCAGCAGCTTAGTCGAGGGGGTATTGGCGGGGGACGAGCAGTACTTC	CASSLVEGVLAGDEQYF	TRBJ2-7	.	TRBV7-2	17	.
TGTGCCAGCAGCCCAGGGACTAGCGGGAGGCCGTCCTACAATGAGCAGTTCTTC	CASSPGTSGRPSYNEQFF	TRBJ2-1	.	TRBV7-9	18	TRBD2
TGTGCCAGCAGTTCTAACGACAGGAGCTCCTACAATGAGCAGTTCTTC	CASSSNDRSSYNEQFF	TRBJ2-1	.	TRBV7-8	16	.
TGTGCCAGCAGCCTATTGCACGGGGAAGAGACCCAGTACTTC	CASSLLHGEETQYF	TRBJ2-5	.	TRBV7-6	14	.